The 20 T cell receptor beta chains in this list originate from one sample, sequenced in a study of cytomegalovirus exposure and HLA in healthy donors. PCR amplification relied on 60 Vbeta primers (plus 13 Jbeta primers). Measured with immunoSEQ multiplex PCR; TCRdb has only the in-frame clones, and not every one. The sample contains hundreds of thousands of clones, approximately 70% of which appear only once. Sequencing was carried out using PBMCs. These receptors all come from a middle-aged man in good health and CMV-seropositive.

A few counts support this clone. The chain uses TRBV5-8 and TRBJ2-1, with TRBD2 identical over 10 bases. The CDR3 is 15 residues long. Trimming removed 4 bases from V and 1 base from J; junction bases left unmatched: 2. Germline CDR1 SGHTS, CDR2 YDEGEE. As DNA, the CDR3 is TGTGCCAGCAGCGGGACTAGCGTTTCCTACAATGAGCAGTTCTTC. It translates to CASSGTSVSYNEQFF.

This clone occurred a few times. The gene calls are TRBV7-8 and TRBJ2-7; D is possibly TRBD1 (6 bases). V was shortened by 5 bases and J by 2 bases, with 22 bases between the two germline ends. CDR3 length equals 17 residues. Germline CDR1 and CDR2: SGHVS and FQNEAQ. In nucleotides, the CDR3 is TGTGCCAGCAGCCCTAGTAGAGGGGGACGGATTACCTACGAGCAGTACTTC. Its protein is CASSPSRGGRITYEQYF. The entire variable domain, with the rest obtained from reference TRBV7-8 and TRBJ2-7, is as follows: GAGVSQSPRYKVAKRGQDVALRCDPISGHVSLFWYQQALGQGPEFLTYFQNEAQLDKSGLPSDRFFAERPEGSVSTLKIQRTQQEDSAVYLCASSPSRGGRITYEQYFGPGTRLTVT.

The V gene is TRBV7-6, the J gene TRBJ2-1; D perhaps matches TRBD2 (6 bases). Trimming removed 2 bases from V and 4 bases from J, with 27 bases in between. Germline-derived CDR1 and CDR2 are SGHVS and FNYEAQ. This CDR3 has 20 residues. The CDR3 protein is CASSLWDSTTSWRGYNEQFF. CDR3 sequence (DNA): TGTGCCAGCAGCTTATGGGACTCGACTACCTCTTGGCGCGGATACAATGAGCAGTTCTTC.

This chain joins TRBV7-9 and TRBJ1-2; tentative D call: TRBD1 (5 bases). Germline V gene data show CDR1 as SEHNR and CDR2 as FQNEAQ (reference sequence). V was cut by 4 bases and J by 8 bases, with 17 bases left in between. The CDR3 loop spans 14 amino acids. CDR3 in amino acids: CASSSTDSEVGYTF. The CDR3 coding sequence is TGTGCCAGCAGCTCCACCGACAGCGAGGTCGGCTACACCTTC.

Concerning this clone: Relative to the germline gene, one junction end is altered; a read error may explain this. The chain combines TRBV7-9 with TRBJ1-1; D remains unclear. Germline V gene data show CDR1 as SEHNR and CDR2 as FQNEAQ (reference sequence). The CDR3 runs 12 residues. This CDR3 is CSSSATGTEAFF. In DNA, the CDR3 is TGTTCCAGCAGCGCTACGGGTACTGAAGCTTTCTTT.

The rearrangement links TRBV6-5 to TRBJ1-2; tentative D call: TRBD1 (5 bases). The V end was cut by 2 bases, the J end by 0 bases, with 10 bases between. CDR3 length equals 15 residues. Germline values: CDR1 MNHEY, CDR2 SVGAGI. DNA of the CDR3: TGTGCCAGCAGTTACGGGGCAGAAACTAACTATGGCTACACCTTC. Translation gives CASSYGAETNYGYTF.

The V and J genes are TRBV7-8 and TRBJ1-1; TRBD1 matches at 7 bases. The CDR3 has 11 residues. Germline CDR1 reads SGHVS; CDR2 reads FQNEAQ. With V trimmed by 5 bases and J by 11 bases, 5 bases remained unmatched. CDR3 coding DNA: TGTGCCAGCAGCCCTGACAGGGTTGCTTTCTTT. Protein product: CASSPDRVAFF.

The rearrangement joins TRBV15 to TRBJ2-7, with 8 bases lining up with TRBD2. The CDR3 contains 18 residues. CDR1 and CDR2 from the germline V gene are LNHNV and YYDKDF (reference sequence). The trim removed 5 bases at V and 1 base at J, leaving 16 bases unmatched. The CDR3 here is CATSGGGIGVAGSYEQYF. The CDR3 bases are TGTGCCACCAGCGGGGGGGGGATCGGAGTAGCGGGGTCCTACGAGCAGTACTTC.

The V gene is TRBV18, the J gene TRBJ2-1, with a weak D call TRBD2 (5 bases). Per germline, CDR1 KGHSH and CDR2 LQKENI. CDR3 length equals 13 residues. V gave up 3 bases and J gave up 7 bases, with 10 bases separating them. The CDR3 DNA follows: TGTGCCAGCTCACCCTCCGGAGGTAATGAGCAGTTCTTC. Translated, it gives CASSPSGGNEQFF.

The V and J genes are TRBV9 and TRBJ2-2, with 9 nucleotides matching TRBD1. The V gene end was trimmed by 3 bases and the J gene end by 7 bases; junction bases not matched to a gene: 13. Germline values: CDR1 SGDLS, CDR2 YYNGEE. The CDR3 is made up of 17 amino acids. The CDR3 DNA is TGTGCCAGCAGCGGGACCGGGACAGGGTCGGCGGTCGGGGAGCTGTTTTTT. This encodes CASSGTGTGSAVGELFF.

In DNA, the CDR3 is TGTGCCAGCAGTGCGACAGTGCCCCTTCCCCCCTCCAATCAGCCCCAGCATTTT. Amino acids: CASSATVPLPPSNQPQHF. The gene calls are TRBV25-1 and TRBJ1-5; D may be TRBD1 (5 bases). The germline V gene encodes CDR1 MGHDK and CDR2 SYGVNS. The CDR3 is 18 amino acids. Trimming stripped 4 bases from V and 3 bases from J, with 22 bases between. The variable domain in full, completed from reference TRBV25-1 and TRBJ1-5, reads EADIYQTPRYLVIGTGKKITLECSQTMGHDKMYWYQQDPGMELHLIHYSYGVNSTEKGDLSSESTVSRIRTEHFPLTLESARPSHTSQYLCASSATVPLPPSNQPQHFGDGTRLSIL.

This clone was observed a few times. The chain joins TRBV11-3 to TRBJ2-1; a possible D gene is TRBD1 (6 bases). The CDR3 totals 14 residues. V gave up 6 bases and J gave up 9 bases, with 18 bases separating them. Germline V CDR1 and CDR2: SGHNT, YENEEA. CDR3 sequence: CASSRSQGPGEQFF. The CDR3 bases are TGTGCCAGCAGTCGGTCACAGGGTCCAGGTGAGCAGTTCTTC. Looking up the rest from reference TRBV11-3 and TRBJ2-1 gives the full variable domain: EAGVVQSPRYKIIEKKQPVAFWCNPISGHNTLYWYLQNLGQGPELLIRYENEEAVDDSQLPKDRFSAERLKGVDSTLKIQPAELGDSAVYLCASSRSQGPGEQFFGPGTRLTVL.

The rearrangement links TRBV2 to TRBJ2-3, with TRBD2 matching 8 bases. The CDR3 is made up of 16 amino acids. In germline, CDR1 is SNHLY, CDR2 FYNNEI. Trimming at V came to 6 bases and at J to 3 bases, leaving 11 bases not matched to a gene. The CDR3 spells CASRASGGHKTDTQYF. The CDR3 region has the DNA TGTGCCAGCAGGGCCAGCGGGGGCCATAAGACAGATACGCAGTATTTT.

This clone was counted once. J is TRBJ2-2 and V is TRBV19; D remains unclear. Trimming cost V 5 bases and J 5 bases, with 12 bases left between them. The CDR3 runs 14 residues. Germline CDR1 reads LNHDA; CDR2 reads SQIVND (reference sequence). This chain's CDR3 is CASSDDLETGELFF. Written as DNA, the CDR3 is TGTGCCAGTAGTGATGATCTGGAGACCGGGGAGCTGTTTTTT.

The chain recombines TRBV15 with TRBJ1-1; 7 bases map to TRBD1. The V segment lost 4 bases and the J segment 5 bases; nucleotides outside the gene matches: 10. Germline loops: CDR1 LNHNV, CDR2 YYDKDF (reference sequence). CDR3 length: 15 amino acids. The CDR3 region has the DNA TGTGCCACCAGCACAGACCGGGACAGAGGTACTGAAGCTTTCTTT. It translates to CATSTDRDRGTEAFF.

The chain links TRBV5-1 to TRBJ1-5; D ambiguous. Germline loops: CDR1 SGHRS, CDR2 YFSETQ. V shed 0 bases and J shed 5 bases, with 12 bases lying between them. This CDR3 spans 15 amino acids. Written as DNA, the CDR3 is TGCGCCAGCAGCTTGGATTCCCGGGGAGATCAGCCCCAGCATTTT. Amino acids: CASSLDSRGDQPQHF. The variable domain in full, with the rest retrieved from reference TRBV5-1 and TRBJ1-5, is KAGVTQTPRYLIKTRGQQVTLSCSPISGHRSVSWYQQTPGQGLQFLFEYFSETQRNKGNFPGRFSGRQFSNSRSEMNVSTLELGDSALYLCASSLDSRGDQPQHFGDGTRLSIL.

This chain links TRBV7-9 with TRBJ1-1, with TRBD1 matching over 7 bases. Germline values: CDR1 SEHNR, CDR2 FQNEAQ (reference sequence). V was clipped by 5 bases and J by 9 bases; unmatched bases: 12. CDR3 size: 14 residues. CDR3 sequence (DNA): TGTGCCAGCAGCCAACAAACCGGACAGGTTAAAGCTTTCTTT. This codes for CASSQQTGQVKAFF.

The chain uses TRBV28 and TRBJ1-2; maybe TRBD1 (5 bases). This CDR3 has 16 residues. The germline V and J ends were trimmed by 6 bases and 1 base, with 18 bases remaining between them. Per germline, CDR1 MDHEN and CDR2 SYDVKM. CDR3: CASRGSPGQNNYGYTF. The CDR3 DNA sequence: TGTGCCAGCAGAGGGTCCCCAGGGCAGAATAACTATGGCTACACCTTC.

Concerning this clone itself: The same CDR3 is also encoded by other DNA sequences in this sample. This chain links TRBV4-1 with TRBJ2-5; 8 bases map to TRBD1. Germline V gene sequence: CDR1 MGHRA, CDR2 YSYEKL. V gave up 5 bases and J gave up 2 bases; unmatched junction bases: 10. This CDR3 contains 16 residues. CDR3 coding DNA: TGCGCCAGCAGCATCGCCCCGGGACAGGCGCAAGAGACCCAGTACTTC. This translates into CASSIAPGQAQETQYF.

The V call is TRBV6-5, the J call TRBJ2-3; D might be TRBD1 (6 bases). CDR1 is MNHEY, CDR2 SVGAGI, per germline. The length of the CDR3 is 16 residues. V dropped 0 bases and J dropped 5 bases, with 15 bases sitting between them. The CDR3: CASSYSRGQGGDTQYF. CDR3 DNA sequence: TGTGCCAGCAGTTACTCGAGGGGCCAAGGGGGAGATACGCAGTATTTT.